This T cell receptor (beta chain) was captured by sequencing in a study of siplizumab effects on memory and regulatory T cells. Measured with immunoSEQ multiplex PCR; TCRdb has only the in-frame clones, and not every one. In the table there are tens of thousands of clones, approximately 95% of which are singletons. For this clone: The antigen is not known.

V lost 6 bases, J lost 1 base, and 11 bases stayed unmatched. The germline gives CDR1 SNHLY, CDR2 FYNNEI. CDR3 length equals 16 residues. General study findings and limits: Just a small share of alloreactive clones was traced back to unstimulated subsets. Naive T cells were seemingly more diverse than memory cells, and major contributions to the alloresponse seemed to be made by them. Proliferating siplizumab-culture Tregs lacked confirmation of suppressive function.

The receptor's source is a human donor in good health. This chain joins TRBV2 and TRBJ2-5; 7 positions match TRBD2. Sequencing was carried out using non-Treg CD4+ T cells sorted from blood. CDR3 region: CASRSKASGTQETQYF. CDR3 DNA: TGTGCCAGCAGAAGCAAGGCTAGCGGAACCCAAGAGACCCAGTACTTC.